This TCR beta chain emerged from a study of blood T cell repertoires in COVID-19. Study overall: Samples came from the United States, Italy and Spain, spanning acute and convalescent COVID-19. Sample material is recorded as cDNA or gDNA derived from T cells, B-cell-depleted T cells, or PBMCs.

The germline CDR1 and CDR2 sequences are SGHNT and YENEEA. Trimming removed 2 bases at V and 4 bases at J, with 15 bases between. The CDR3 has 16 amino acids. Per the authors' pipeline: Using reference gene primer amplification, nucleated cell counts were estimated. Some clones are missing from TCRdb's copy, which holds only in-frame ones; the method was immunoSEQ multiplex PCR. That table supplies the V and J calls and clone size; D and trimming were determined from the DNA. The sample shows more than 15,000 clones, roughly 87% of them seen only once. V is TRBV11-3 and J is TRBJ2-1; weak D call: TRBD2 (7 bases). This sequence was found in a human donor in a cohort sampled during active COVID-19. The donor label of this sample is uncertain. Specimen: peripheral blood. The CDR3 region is CASSLILGGEYNEQFF. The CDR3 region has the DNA TGTGCCAGCAGCTTAATTTTAGGGGGGGAGTACAATGAGCAGTTCTTC.